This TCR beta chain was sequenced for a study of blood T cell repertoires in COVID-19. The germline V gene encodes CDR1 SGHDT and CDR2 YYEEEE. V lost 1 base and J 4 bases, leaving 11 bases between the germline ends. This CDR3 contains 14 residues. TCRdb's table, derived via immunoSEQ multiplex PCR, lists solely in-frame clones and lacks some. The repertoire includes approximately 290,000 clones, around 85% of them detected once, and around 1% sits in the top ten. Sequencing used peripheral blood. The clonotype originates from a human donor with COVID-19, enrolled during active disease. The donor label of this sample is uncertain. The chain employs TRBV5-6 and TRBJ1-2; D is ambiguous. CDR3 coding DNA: TGTGCCAGCAGCTTGATGGAGGGAGGCTATGGCTACACCTTC. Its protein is CASSLMEGGYGYTF.